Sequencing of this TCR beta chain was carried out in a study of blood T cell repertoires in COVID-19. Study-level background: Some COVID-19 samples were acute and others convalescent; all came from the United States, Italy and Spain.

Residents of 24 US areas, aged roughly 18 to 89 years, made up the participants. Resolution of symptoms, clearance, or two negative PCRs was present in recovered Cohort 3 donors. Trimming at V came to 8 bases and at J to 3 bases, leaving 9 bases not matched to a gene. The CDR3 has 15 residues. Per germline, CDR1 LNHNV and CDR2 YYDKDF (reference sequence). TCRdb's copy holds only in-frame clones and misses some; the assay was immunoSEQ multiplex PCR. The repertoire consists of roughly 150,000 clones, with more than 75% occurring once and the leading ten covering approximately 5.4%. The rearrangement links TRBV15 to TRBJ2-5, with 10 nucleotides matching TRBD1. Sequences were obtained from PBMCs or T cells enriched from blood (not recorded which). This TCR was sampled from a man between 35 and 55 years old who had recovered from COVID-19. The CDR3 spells CATSPRDRGKETQYF. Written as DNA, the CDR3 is TGTGCCACCTCGCCCCGGGACAGGGGCAAAGAGACCCAGTACTTC.